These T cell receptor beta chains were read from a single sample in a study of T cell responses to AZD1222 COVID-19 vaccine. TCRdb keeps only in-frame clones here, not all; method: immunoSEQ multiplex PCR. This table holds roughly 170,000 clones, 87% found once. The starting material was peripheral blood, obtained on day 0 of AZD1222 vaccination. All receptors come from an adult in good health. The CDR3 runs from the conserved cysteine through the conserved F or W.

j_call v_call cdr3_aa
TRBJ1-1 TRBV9 CASSGPGTGKAFF
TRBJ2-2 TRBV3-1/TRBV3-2 CASRKAAGSNTGELFF
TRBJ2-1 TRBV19 CASTTARTSGGRNEQFF
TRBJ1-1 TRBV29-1 CSVASMNTEAFF
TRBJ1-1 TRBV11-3 CASSLDAGAEAFF
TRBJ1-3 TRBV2 CASSGQGANGNTIYF
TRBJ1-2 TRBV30 CAWKDLMAYGYTF
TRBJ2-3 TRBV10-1 CASSVDATSGRGDTQYF
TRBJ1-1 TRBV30 CAWSVLGGGTEAFF
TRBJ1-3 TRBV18 CASSQAGSGSGNTIYF
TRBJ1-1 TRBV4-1 CASSPAFGPNTEAFF
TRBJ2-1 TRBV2 CATRRINEQFF
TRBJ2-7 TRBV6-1 CASSARRGQGAYEQYF
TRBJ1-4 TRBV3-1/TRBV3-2 CASSQAGTGGKKLFF
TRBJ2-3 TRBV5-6 CASSPLRIDTQYF
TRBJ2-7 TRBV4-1 CASSQGAESSYEQYF
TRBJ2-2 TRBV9 CASSDSGTSGRAHTGELFF
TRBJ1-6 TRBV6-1 CASSELGQYNSPLHF
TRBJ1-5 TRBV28 CASKSLYTNQPQHF
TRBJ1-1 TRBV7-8 CASSFTTNTEAFF
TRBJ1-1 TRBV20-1 CSARQNTEAFF
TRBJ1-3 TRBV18 CASSGGAGNTIYF
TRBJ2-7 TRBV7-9 CASSPLRGAREQYF
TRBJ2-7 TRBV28 CASSGQFQGSHEQYF
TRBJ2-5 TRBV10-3 CAISGIWGETQYF
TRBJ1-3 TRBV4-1 CASSQKGLAAAGNTIYF
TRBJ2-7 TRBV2 CASRGVRSGEQYF
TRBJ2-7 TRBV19 CASSISGSSYEQYF
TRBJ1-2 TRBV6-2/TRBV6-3 CASSYLGGYTF
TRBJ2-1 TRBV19 CASLGREGRNEQFF
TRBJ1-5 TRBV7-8 CASSLLAYQPQHF
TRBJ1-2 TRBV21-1 CASSKVPVRRGGYTF
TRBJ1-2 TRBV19 CASSPPGQGAVIYGYTF
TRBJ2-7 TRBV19 CASSIGRSYEQYF
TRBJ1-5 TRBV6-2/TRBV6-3 CASSYQGPRNQPQHF
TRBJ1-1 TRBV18 CASSPRARGLNTEAFF
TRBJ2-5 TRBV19 CASSIADRASQETQYF
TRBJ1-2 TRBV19 CASSSRQPSHYGYTF
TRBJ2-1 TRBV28 CASSGTGTPNEQFF
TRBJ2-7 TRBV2 CASSKQGTVSYEQYF
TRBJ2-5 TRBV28 CASTKAQGLETQYF
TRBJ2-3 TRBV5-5 CASSWGTVWSTDTQYF
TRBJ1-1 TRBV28 CASSDRDRGRRTEAFF
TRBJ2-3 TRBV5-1 CPRRGGGLAFSGTDTQYF
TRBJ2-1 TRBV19 CASSSGRVDEQFF
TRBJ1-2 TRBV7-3 CASSSSGGDGYTF
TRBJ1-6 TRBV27 CASSLGNSPLHF
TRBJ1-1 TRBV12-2 CASRSRVLNTEAFF
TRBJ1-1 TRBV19 CAVRDRDTEAFF
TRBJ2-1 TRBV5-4 CASRLSGTGYNEQFF
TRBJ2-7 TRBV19 CASTPSGGPTYEQYF
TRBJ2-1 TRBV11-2 CASSSRLAGLGNEQFF
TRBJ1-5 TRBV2 CASSDDNQPQHF
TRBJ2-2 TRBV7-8 CASSLYGNTGELFF
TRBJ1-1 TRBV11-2 CASSLQGAVTEAFF
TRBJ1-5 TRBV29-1 CSVAQEFNQPQHF
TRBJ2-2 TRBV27 CASSFRTGELFF